These T cell receptor beta chains were read from a single sample in a study of T cells after yellow fever vaccination. TCRdb reanalysed the 5' RACE reads using MiXCR and keeps one entry per CDR3 protein. In the table there are approximately 550,000 distinct CDR3 sequences, roughly 12% of which are singletons. The sample was PBMCs, taken on the day of the yellow fever booster vaccination. Receptor source: a man under 40 who received the YFV17D yellow fever vaccine. Both conserved end residues are part of each CDR3. The D gene is left open where the match is weak. Clone size, where shown, is once, few, many, or a class for clones that have expanded.

v_gene	abundance	d_gene	j_gene	CDR3aa	CDR3nt
TRBV5-1	-	-	TRBJ1-6	CASSSDSQGSNSPLHF	TGCGCCAGCAGTTCGGACAGTCAGGGGTCTAATTCACCCCTCCACTTT
TRBV6-5	few	TRBD2	TRBJ2-1	CASSYIWVSGSRDLFF	TGTGCCAGCAGTTACATCTGGGTTAGCGGGAGCCGAGACCTGTTCTTC
TRBV29-1	-	-	TRBJ2-5	CSVESAWSSRETQYF	TGCAGCGTTGAATCGGCGTGGAGTTCAAGGGAGACCCAGTACTTC
TRBV10-3	-	TRBD2	TRBJ2-5	CASMGTSGIQETQYF	TGTGCCAGCATGGGGACTAGCGGGATCCAAGAGACCCAGTACTTC
TRBV4-1	-	TRBD2	TRBJ2-3	CASSQDPGLVSDTQYF	TGCGCCAGCAGCCAAGACCCGGGACTAGTGTCAGATACGCAGTATTTT
TRBV20-1	-	-	TRBJ2-1	CSPYYRSYNEQFF	TGCAGTCCATACTATCGCTCCTACAATGAGCAGTTCTTC
TRBV7-3	few	-	TRBJ2-5	CASSLTPPGTQETQYF	TGTGCCAGCAGCTTAACCCCCCCCGGGACCCAAGAGACCCAGTACTTC
TRBV18	-	TRBD2	TRBJ2-5	CASSPRAGAQETQYF	TGTGCCAGCTCACCACGCGCGGGAGCTCAAGAGACCCAGTACTTC
TRBV29-1	-	-	TRBJ2-7	CSALDSAIYEQYF	TGCAGCGCCCTGGACAGTGCGATCTACGAGCAGTACTTC
TRBV7-9	many	TRBD2	TRBJ2-7	CASSLIAGGSYEQYF	TGTGCCAGCAGCTTAATAGCGGGAGGCTCCTACGAGCAGTACTTC
TRBV5-4	-	-	TRBJ2-3	CASSLFQAGADTQYF	TGTGCCAGCAGCTTGTTTCAGGCAGGGGCAGATACGCAGTATTTT
TRBV20-1	-	-	TRBJ2-5	CSARLGTTQETQYF	TGCAGTGCCCGCCTAGGAACCACTCAAGAGACCCAGTACTTC
TRBV3-1	-	TRBD1	TRBJ2-5	CASSPTGVRETQYF	TGTGCCAGCAGCCCCACAGGGGTTCGAGAGACCCAGTACTTC
TRBV6-2/TRBV6-3	few	TRBD2	TRBJ2-3	CASSSSGSGTQYF	TGTGCCAGCAGTTCGAGCGGGAGTGGGACGCAGTATTTT
TRBV12-3/TRBV12-4	many	TRBD1	TRBJ2-7	CASSSSRTGREQYF	TGTGCCAGCAGTTCCAGCCGGACAGGGAGAGAGCAGTACTTC
TRBV14	-	TRBD2	TRBJ2-7	CASSFRLAGGHEQYF	TGTGCCAGCAGCTTCAGACTAGCGGGAGGGCACGAGCAGTACTTC
TRBV6-1	few	TRBD2	TRBJ2-7	CASSPQSGVGDHEQYF	TGTGCCAGCAGCCCGCAAAGCGGGGTTGGGGACCACGAGCAGTACTTC
TRBV6-2/TRBV6-3	-	-	TRBJ2-1	CASSGGTSLGDYNEQFF	TGTGCCAGCAGTGGGGGGACCTCACTGGGGGATTACAATGAGCAGTTCTTC
TRBV21-1	few	-	TRBJ2-7	CASSFPSEEEQYF	TGTGCCAGCAGCTTTCCTTCGGAGGAGGAGCAGTACTTC
TRBV9	-	-	TRBJ2-1	CASSVWGGGKNNEQFF	TGTGCCAGCAGCGTATGGGGAGGGGGGAAGAACAATGAGCAGTTCTTC
TRBV7-2	many	TRBD1	TRBJ1-1	CASSLLGDSSEAFF	TGTGCCAGCAGCTTACTTGGGGACAGCTCTGAAGCTTTCTTT
TRBV5-4	-	-	TRBJ2-7	CASSGRDSYEQYF	TGTGCCAGCAGCGGTCGGGACTCCTACGAGCAGTACTTC
TRBV12-3/TRBV12-4	few	-	TRBJ2-1	CASSRGVAGSNDEQFF	TGTGCCAGCAGCCGAGGGGTGGCAGGGTCAAACGATGAGCAGTTCTTC
TRBV5-1	-	-	TRBJ2-5	CASRGGSETQYF	TGCGCCAGCAGAGGTGGCTCGGAGACCCAGTACTTC
TRBV20-1	few	TRBD1	TRBJ1-5	CSASQGGNSNQPQHF	TGCAGTGCTAGTCAGGGGGGGAATAGCAATCAGCCCCAGCATTTT
TRBV15	-	TRBD1	TRBJ1-5	CATSLRTGRVEPQHF	TGTGCCACCAGCCTCAGGACAGGGCGCGTGGAGCCCCAGCATTTT
TRBV18	few	-	TRBJ1-6	CASSSDPRGTPLHF	TGTGCCAGCTCATCAGACCCAAGGGGGACACCCCTCCACTTT
TRBV20-1	-	-	TRBJ2-3	CSARDIRKTQRTDTQYF	TGCAGTGCTAGAGATATCAGAAAGACTCAGCGCACAGATACGCAGTATTTT
TRBV7-6	-	-	TRBJ2-5	CASSNLGETQYF	TGTGCCAGCAGCAACCTGGGGGAGACCCAGTACTTC
TRBV15	-	-	TRBJ1-2	CATSRGQDYGYTF	TGTGCCACCAGCAGAGGACAGGACTATGGCTACACCTTC
TRBV20-1	-	-	TRBJ1-1	CSARVQGTNTEAFF	TGCAGTGCTAGAGTGCAGGGGACGAACACTGAAGCTTTCTTT
TRBV6-2/TRBV6-3	few	-	TRBJ2-2	CASRRPNTGELFF	TGTGCCAGCAGGCGACCGAACACCGGGGAGCTGTTTTTT
TRBV5-1	few	TRBD1	TRBJ1-6	CASSLRTGSNSPLHF	TGCGCCAGCAGCCTACGGACAGGATCGAATTCACCCCTCCACTTT
TRBV6-5	-	-	TRBJ2-5	CASSSRVGRGETQYF	TGTGCCAGCAGTTCCCGGGTGGGTCGGGGAGAGACCCAGTACTTC
TRBV7-2	-	-	TRBJ2-7	CASSLARSELEQYF	TGTGCCAGCAGCTTAGCCCGATCTGAGCTCGAGCAGTACTTC
TRBV7-2	-	TRBD2	TRBJ2-3	CASSLLASGSPDTQYF	TGTGCCAGCAGCTTATTAGCTAGCGGGAGTCCAGATACGCAGTATTTT